The rows below give T cell receptor beta chains drawn from one sample of a study of cytomegalovirus exposure and HLA in healthy donors. Profiled with immunoSEQ multiplex PCR; TCRdb holds only in-frame clones, not every one. This table holds about 160,000 clones, 75% to 90% found once. Sequenced sample: PBMCs. These receptors were taken from a woman aged 18-30 years in good health and CMV-seronegative. The CDR3 runs from the conserved cysteine through the conserved F or W. Fields, in order: V gene, J gene, clone size, D gene, CDR3 DNA, CDR3 protein. D genes are given only for firm matches. A row's size may be missing; if present it is once, few, many or a size class.

v_gene: TRBV6-6
j_gene: TRBJ1-6
abundance: NA
d_gene: TRBD1
CDR3nt: TGTGCCAGCACCAACCGGGACAGGGTGGCCCCCCTCCACTTT
CDR3aa: CASTNRDRVAPLHF

v_gene: TRBV10-2
j_gene: TRBJ2-5
abundance: NA
d_gene: TRBD1
CDR3nt: TGCGCCACCAGAGGCAGGGGGCGCGGAGAGACCCAGTACTTC
CDR3aa: CATRGRGRGETQYF

v_gene: TRBV29-1
j_gene: TRBJ1-1
abundance: NA
d_gene: NA
CDR3nt: TGCAGCGTCACTGTGGGGGGGAACACTGAAGCTTTCTTT
CDR3aa: CSVTVGGNTEAFF

v_gene: TRBV7-9
j_gene: TRBJ2-1
abundance: few
d_gene: TRBD2
CDR3nt: TGTGCCAGCAGCCAATGGACTAGCGTGGGGGGAAATGAGCAGTTCTTC
CDR3aa: CASSQWTSVGGNEQFF

v_gene: TRBV5-1
j_gene: TRBJ2-5
abundance: few
d_gene: TRBD2
CDR3nt: TGCGCCAGCAGCTTCCGACAGCGGGAGGGAGAGACCCAGTACTTC
CDR3aa: CASSFRQREGETQYF

v_gene: TRBV10-2
j_gene: TRBJ2-1
abundance: NA
d_gene: TRBD1
CDR3nt: TGCGCCAGCAGCTACGGACAGGGTGCGGACAATGAGCAGTTCTTC
CDR3aa: CASSYGQGADNEQFF

v_gene: TRBV6-1
j_gene: TRBJ1-1
abundance: few
d_gene: NA
CDR3nt: TGTGCCAGCAGTGAAGAGGGCGCGGGTATTGTATTGGCTTTCTTT
CDR3aa: CASSEEGAGIVLAFF

v_gene: TRBV6-1
j_gene: TRBJ1-5
abundance: NA
d_gene: TRBD1
CDR3nt: TGTGCCAGCAGGGAGACAGGGGCTGGGAAGCCCCAGCATTTT
CDR3aa: CASRETGAGKPQHF

v_gene: TRBV6-5
j_gene: TRBJ2-7
abundance: NA
d_gene: TRBD1
CDR3nt: TGTGCCAGCAGGTCCGGGACAGGGGGTGACGAGCAGTACTTC
CDR3aa: CASRSGTGGDEQYF

v_gene: TRBV10-1
j_gene: TRBJ2-1
abundance: NA
d_gene: TRBD2
CDR3nt: TGCGCCAGCAGTGACCCCGGGACTAGCGGGGTCAATGAGCAGTTCTTC
CDR3aa: CASSDPGTSGVNEQFF

v_gene: TRBV5-6
j_gene: TRBJ2-7
abundance: NA
d_gene: NA
CDR3nt: TGTGCCAGCAGCTTTTTGCGCCAGGGAGGCTACGAGCAGTACTTC
CDR3aa: CASSFLRQGGYEQYF